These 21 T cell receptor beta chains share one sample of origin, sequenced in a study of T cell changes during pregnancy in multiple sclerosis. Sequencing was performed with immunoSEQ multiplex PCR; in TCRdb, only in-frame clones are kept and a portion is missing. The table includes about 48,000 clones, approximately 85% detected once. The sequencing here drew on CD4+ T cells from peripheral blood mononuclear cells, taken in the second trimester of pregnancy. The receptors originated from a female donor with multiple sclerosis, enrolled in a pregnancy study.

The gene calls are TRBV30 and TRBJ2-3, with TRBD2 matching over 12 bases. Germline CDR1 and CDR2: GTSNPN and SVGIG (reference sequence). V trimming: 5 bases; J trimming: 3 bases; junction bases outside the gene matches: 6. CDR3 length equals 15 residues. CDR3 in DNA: TGTGCCTGGGGATCTGGACTAGCGGGAACAGATACGCAGTATTTT. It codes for CAWGSGLAGTDTQYF. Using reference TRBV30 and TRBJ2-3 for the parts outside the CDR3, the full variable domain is SQTIHQWPATLVQPVGSPLSLECTVEGTSNPNLYWYRQAAGRGLQLLFYSVGIGQISSEVPQNLSASRPQDRQFILSSKKLLLSDSGFYLCAWGSGLAGTDTQYFGPGTRLTVL.

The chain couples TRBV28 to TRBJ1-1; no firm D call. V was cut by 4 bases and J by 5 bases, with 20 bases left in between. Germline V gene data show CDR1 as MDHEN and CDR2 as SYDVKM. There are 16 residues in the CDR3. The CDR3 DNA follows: TGTGCCAGCAGTTCCCCCGGAGTTTCGGGGAGGACTGAAGCTTTCTTT. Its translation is CASSSPGVSGRTEAFF.

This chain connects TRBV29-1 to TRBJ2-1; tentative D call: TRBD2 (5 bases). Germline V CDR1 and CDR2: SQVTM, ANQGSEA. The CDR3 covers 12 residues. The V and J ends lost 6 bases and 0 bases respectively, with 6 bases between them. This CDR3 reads CSVRDSYNEQFF. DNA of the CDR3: TGCAGCGTGAGGGACTCCTACAATGAGCAGTTCTTC.

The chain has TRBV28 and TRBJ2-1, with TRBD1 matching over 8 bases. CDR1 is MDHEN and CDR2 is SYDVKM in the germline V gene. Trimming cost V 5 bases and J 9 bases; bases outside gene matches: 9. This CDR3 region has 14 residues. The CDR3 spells CASSQGAVYGEQFF. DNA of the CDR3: TGTGCCAGCAGTCAGGGGGCAGTCTACGGTGAGCAGTTCTTC.

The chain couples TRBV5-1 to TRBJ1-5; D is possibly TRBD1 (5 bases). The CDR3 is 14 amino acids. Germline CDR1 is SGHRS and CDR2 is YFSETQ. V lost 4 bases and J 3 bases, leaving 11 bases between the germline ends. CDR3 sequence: CASSLDSANQPQHF. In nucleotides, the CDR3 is TGCGCCAGCAGCCTAGACAGCGCCAATCAGCCCCAGCATTTT.

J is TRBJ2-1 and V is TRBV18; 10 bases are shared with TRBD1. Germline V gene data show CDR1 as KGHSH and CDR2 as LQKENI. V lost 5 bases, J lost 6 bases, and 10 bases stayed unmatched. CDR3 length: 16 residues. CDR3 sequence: CASSVGPGQGINEQFF. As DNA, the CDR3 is TGTGCCAGCTCAGTTGGACCGGGACAGGGGATCAATGAGCAGTTCTTC.

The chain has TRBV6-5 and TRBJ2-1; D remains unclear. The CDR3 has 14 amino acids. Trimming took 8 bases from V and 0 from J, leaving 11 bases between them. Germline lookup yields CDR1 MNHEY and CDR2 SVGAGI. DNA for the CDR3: TGTGCCAGCCGACCCTACAGCTCCTACAATGAGCAGTTCTTC. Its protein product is CASRPYSSYNEQFF.

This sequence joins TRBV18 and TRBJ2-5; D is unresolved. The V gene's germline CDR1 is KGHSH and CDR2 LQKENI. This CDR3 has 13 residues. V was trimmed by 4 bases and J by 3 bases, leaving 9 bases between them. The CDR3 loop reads CASSLEAKETQYF. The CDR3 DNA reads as TGTGCCAGCTCACTAGAAGCCAAAGAGACCCAGTACTTC.

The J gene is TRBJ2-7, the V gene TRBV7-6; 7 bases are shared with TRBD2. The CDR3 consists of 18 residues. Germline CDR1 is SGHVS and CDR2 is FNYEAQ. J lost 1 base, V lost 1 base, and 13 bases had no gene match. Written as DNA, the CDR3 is TGTGCCAGCAGCTTAGTTTTTTCGTCGTCTAGCGGATCCTACGAGCAGTACTTC. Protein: CASSLVFSSSSGSYEQYF.

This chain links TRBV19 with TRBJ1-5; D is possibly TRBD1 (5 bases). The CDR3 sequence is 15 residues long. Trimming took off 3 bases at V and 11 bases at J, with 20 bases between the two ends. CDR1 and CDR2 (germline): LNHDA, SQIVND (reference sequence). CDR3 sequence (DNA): TGTGCCAGTAGTATCCCGGACACCACTGGAGGGGCCCAGCATTTT. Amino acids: CASSIPDTTGGAQHF.

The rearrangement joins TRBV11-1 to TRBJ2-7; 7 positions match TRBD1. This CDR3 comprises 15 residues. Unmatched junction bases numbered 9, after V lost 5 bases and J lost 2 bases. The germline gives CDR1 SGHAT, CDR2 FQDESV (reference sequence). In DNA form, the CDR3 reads TGTGCCAGCAGCCAACCGGGACAGAGGGCCTACGAGCAGTACTTC. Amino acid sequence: CASSQPGQRAYEQYF.

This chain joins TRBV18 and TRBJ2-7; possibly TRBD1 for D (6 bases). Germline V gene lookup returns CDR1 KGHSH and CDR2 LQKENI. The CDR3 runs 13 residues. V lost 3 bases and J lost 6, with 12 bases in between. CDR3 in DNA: TGTGCCAGCTCACCGGGGCCAGGGGCCGAGCAGTACTTC. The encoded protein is CASSPGPGAEQYF.

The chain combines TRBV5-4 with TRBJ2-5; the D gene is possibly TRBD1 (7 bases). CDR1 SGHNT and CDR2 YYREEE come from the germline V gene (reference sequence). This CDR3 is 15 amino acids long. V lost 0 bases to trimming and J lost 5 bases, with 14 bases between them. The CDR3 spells CASSLGRGREETQYF. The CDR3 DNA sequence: TGTGCCAGCAGCTTGGGGAGGGGGCGAGAGGAGACCCAGTACTTC.

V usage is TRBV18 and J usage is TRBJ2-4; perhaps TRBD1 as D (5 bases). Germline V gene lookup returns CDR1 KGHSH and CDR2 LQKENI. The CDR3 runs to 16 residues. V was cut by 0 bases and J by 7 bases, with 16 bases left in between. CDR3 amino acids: CASSPPQPGQVNIQYF. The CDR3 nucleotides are TGTGCCAGCTCACCACCTCAGCCAGGGCAGGTGAACATTCAGTACTTC.

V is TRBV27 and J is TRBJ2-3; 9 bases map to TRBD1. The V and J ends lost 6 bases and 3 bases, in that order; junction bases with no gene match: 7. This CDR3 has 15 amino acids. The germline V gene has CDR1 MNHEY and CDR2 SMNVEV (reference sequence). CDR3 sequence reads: CASSLYRGPTDTQYF. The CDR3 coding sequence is TGTGCCAGCAGCCTCTACAGGGGGCCGACAGATACGCAGTATTTT.

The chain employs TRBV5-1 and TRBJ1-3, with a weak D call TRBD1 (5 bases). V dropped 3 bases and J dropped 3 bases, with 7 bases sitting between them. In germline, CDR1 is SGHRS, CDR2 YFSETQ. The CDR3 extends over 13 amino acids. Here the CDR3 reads CASSWGNGNTIYF. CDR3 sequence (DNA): TGCGCCAGCAGCTGGGGCAATGGAAACACCATATATTTT.

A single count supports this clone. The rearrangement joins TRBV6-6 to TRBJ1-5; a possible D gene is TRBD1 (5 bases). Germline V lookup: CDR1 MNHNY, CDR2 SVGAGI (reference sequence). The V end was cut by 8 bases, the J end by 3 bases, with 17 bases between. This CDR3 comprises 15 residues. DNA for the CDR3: TGTGCCAGCCGGGTTGGGCAGGGCGTCAATCAGCCCCAGCATTTT. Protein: CASRVGQGVNQPQHF.

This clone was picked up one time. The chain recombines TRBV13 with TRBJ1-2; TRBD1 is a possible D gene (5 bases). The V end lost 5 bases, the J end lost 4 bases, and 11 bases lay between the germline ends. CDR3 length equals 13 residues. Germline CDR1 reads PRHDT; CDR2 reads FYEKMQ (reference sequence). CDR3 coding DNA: TGTGCCAGCAGCATCGGGGGGACCTATGGCTACACCTTC. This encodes CASSIGGTYGYTF.

DNA for the CDR3: TGTGCCAGCACCCGTAATAGGCTTCCTCTAGCCACAGATACGCAGTATTTT. It specifies CASTRNRLPLATDTQYF. The chain uses TRBV28 and TRBJ2-3; TRBD2 might be the D (5 bases). The V end was cut by 7 bases, the J end by 2 bases, with 22 bases between. Germline CDR1 MDHEN, CDR2 SYDVKM. This CDR3 region has 17 residues.

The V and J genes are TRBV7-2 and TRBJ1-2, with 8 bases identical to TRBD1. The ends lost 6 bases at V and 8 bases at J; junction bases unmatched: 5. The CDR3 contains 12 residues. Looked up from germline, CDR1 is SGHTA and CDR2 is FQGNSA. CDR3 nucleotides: TGTGCCAGCAGTTCAGGGGGCAGAGGCTACACCTTC. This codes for CASSSGGRGYTF.

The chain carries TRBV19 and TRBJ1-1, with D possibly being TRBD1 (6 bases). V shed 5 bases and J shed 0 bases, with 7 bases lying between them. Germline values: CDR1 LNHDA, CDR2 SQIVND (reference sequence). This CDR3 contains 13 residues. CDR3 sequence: CASSGQMNTEAFF. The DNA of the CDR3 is TGTGCCAGTAGTGGACAGATGAACACTGAAGCTTTCTTT.